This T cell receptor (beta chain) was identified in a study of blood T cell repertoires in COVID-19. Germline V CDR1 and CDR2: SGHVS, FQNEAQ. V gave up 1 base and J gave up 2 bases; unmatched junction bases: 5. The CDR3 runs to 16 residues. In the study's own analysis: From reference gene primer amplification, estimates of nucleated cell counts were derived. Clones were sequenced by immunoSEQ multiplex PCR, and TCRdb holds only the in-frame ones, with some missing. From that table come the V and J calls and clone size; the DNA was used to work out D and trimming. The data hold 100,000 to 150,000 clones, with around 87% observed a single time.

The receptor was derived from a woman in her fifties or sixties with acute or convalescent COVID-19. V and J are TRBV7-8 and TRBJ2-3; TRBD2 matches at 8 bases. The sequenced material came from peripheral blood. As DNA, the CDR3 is TGTGCCAGCAGCTTAGAAGCGGGAGAAGCCACAGATACGCAGTATTTT. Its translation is CASSLEAGEATDTQYF.